These 17 T cell receptor beta chains originate from one sample sequenced in a study of identical twins. TCRdb re-derived calls from the 5' RACE reads in MiXCR, one entry per CDR3 protein. The table has roughly 700,000 distinct CDR3 sequences, over 8.5% seen once. This sample also belongs to another study, concerning yellow fever vaccine responses in identical twins.

The sequencing sample was made of PBMCs. Receptors originate from a woman younger than 35 in good health.

Only a few counts were recorded for this clonotype. This rearrangement joins TRBV12-3 or TRBV12-4 to TRBJ2-7, with 9 bases identical to TRBD1. V lost 6 bases and J lost 5; bases outside the gene matches: 11. The length of the CDR3 is 15 residues. Here the CDR3 reads CASRSDRGRIHEQYF. In nucleotides, the CDR3 is TGTGCCAGCAGATCGGACAGGGGAAGGATCCACGAGCAGTACTTC.

This rearrangement joins TRBV7-8 to TRBJ2-3, with 11 bases aligning to TRBD1. V was clipped by 7 bases and J by 0 bases; unmatched bases: 6. The V gene's germline CDR1 is SGHVS and CDR2 FQNEAQ. CDR3 size: 16 residues. The CDR3 DNA follows: TGTGCCAGCACTGGGGGGACAGGGGGAAGCACAGATACGCAGTATTTT. Encoded protein: CASTGGTGGSTDTQYF.

In this sample, this clonotype turned up many times. The CDR3 DNA follows: TGCAGTGCTAGAGCCGGCGGGCGGGACACCGGGGAGCTGTTTTTT. This codes for CSARAGGRDTGELFF. V usage is TRBV20-1 and J usage is TRBJ2-2, with a possible D match to TRBD2 (5 bases). Germline values: CDR1 DFQATT, CDR2 SNEGSKA (reference sequence). The CDR3 has 15 residues. Trimming took off 1 base at V and 3 bases at J, with 12 bases between the two ends.

This clonotype was detected many times. J is TRBJ2-7 and V is TRBV27; 8 nucleotides agree with TRBD2. This CDR3 has 13 residues. The germline CDR1 and CDR2 sequences are MNHEY and SMNVEV (reference sequence). V lost 5 bases to trimming and J lost 4 bases; unmatched junction nucleotides: 4. Written as DNA, the CDR3 is TGTGCCAGCAGTCCGGGACTAGTGTACGAGCAGTACTTC. This translates into CASSPGLVYEQYF.

This clonotype was observed many times. This chain uses TRBV25-1 with TRBJ1-2, with 9 bases fitting TRBD1. This CDR3 has 16 residues. With V trimmed by 3 bases and J by 8 bases, 13 bases remained unmatched. Germline V CDR1 and CDR2: MGHDK, SYGVNS. CDR3 nucleotide sequence: TGTGCCAGCAGTGACCCCGGATTTGGGACAGGGCGAGGCTACACCTTC. Translating it yields CASSDPGFGTGRGYTF.

This clonotype appeared a few times. The rearrangement links TRBV4-2 to TRBJ2-3; 7 nucleotides align to TRBD2. Trimming cost V 4 bases and J 1 base; bases outside gene matches: 8. The CDR3 loop spans 16 amino acids. CDR1 LGHNA and CDR2 YNFKEQ come from the germline V gene. This CDR3 reads CASSPLAARGTDTQYF. Here the CDR3 DNA reads TGTGCCAGCAGCCCTCTAGCGGCTCGGGGCACAGATACGCAGTATTTT.

This clonotype has more than one count but fewer than ten. V and J are TRBV25-1 and TRBJ1-6; 11 bases align to TRBD1. Germline trimming cut 1 base from V and 9 bases from J; bases unmatched to any gene: 11. The length of the CDR3 is 18 residues. Germline V lookup: CDR1 MGHDK, CDR2 SYGVNS. CDR3 sequence reads: CASSELKSRTGGISPLHF. In nucleotides, the CDR3 is TGTGCCAGCAGTGAATTGAAGTCCCGGACAGGGGGCATTTCACCCCTCCACTTT. The entire variable domain, with the rest obtained from reference TRBV25-1 and TRBJ1-6, is as follows: EADIYQTPRYLVIGTGKKITLECSQTMGHDKMYWYQQDPGMELHLIHYSYGVNSTEKGDLSSESTVSRIRTEHFPLTLESARPSHTSQYLCASSELKSRTGGISPLHFGNGTRLTVT.

Only a few counts were recorded for this clonotype. The chain is built from TRBV6-2 or TRBV6-3 and TRBJ2-7, with 10 bases that match TRBD1. With V trimmed by 6 bases and J by 5 bases, 1 base remained unmatched. Germline CDR1 is MNHEY and CDR2 is SVGEGT. The length of the CDR3 is 12 residues. The DNA of the CDR3 is TGTGCCAGCAGCGACAGGGGGCACGAGCAGTACTTC. The encoded protein is CASSDRGHEQYF.

CDR3 sequence (DNA): TGTGCCACCAGTGATTTCGCTCTAGCGGGCACAGATACGCAGTATTTT. Protein sequence: CATSDFALAGTDTQYF. The rearrangement uses TRBV24-1 and TRBJ2-3, with 7 bases lining up with TRBD2. The CDR3 runs to 16 residues. Trimming at V came to 1 base and at J to 1 base, leaving 4 bases not matched to a gene. Germline CDR1 KGHDR, CDR2 SFDVKD.

This clonotype was detected a few times. CDR3 sequence reads: CASSQDHRNTEAFF. CDR3 sequence (DNA): TGTGCCAGCAGCCAAGATCACAGAAACACTGAAGCTTTCTTT. V and J are TRBV4-2 and TRBJ1-1, with no clear D. The germline CDR1 and CDR2 sequences are LGHNA and YNFKEQ. This CDR3 has 14 amino acids. The germline V and J ends were trimmed by 0 bases and 2 bases, with 7 bases remaining between them.

The chain couples TRBV12-3 or TRBV12-4 to TRBJ1-2; 8 bases fit TRBD1. J lost 7 bases, V lost 6 bases, and 10 bases had no gene match. CDR3 length: 14 amino acids. The CDR3 region is CASSLRTGSVGYTF. The CDR3 nucleotides read TGTGCCAGCAGCCTGCGGACAGGGTCTGTTGGCTACACCTTC.

In its sample, this clonotype was seen a few times. The rearrangement links TRBV11-2 to TRBJ2-4, with no clear D. This CDR3 is built from 16 residues. Trimming took 5 bases from V and 0 from J, leaving 14 bases between them. Germline V gives CDR1 SGHAT, CDR2 FQNNGV. CDR3 amino acids: CASSPNRGLAKNIQYF. In nucleotides, the CDR3 is TGTGCCAGCAGCCCAAACCGAGGATTAGCCAAAAACATTCAGTACTTC.

This clonotype was recorded a few times. The genes are TRBV4-3 and TRBJ2-6; D remains unclear. The CDR3 covers 17 residues. V lost 4 bases, J lost 0 bases, and 13 bases lay in between. The germline gives CDR1 LGHNA, CDR2 YSLEER. DNA of the CDR3: TGCGCCAGCAGCCCTCCTTCACATGGCTCTGGGGCCAACGTCCTGACTTTC. It encodes CASSPPSHGSGANVLTF.

This clonotype showed up just a few times. The V call is TRBV7-6, the J call TRBJ2-7; D is unresolved. V was trimmed by 3 bases and J by 3 bases, leaving 12 bases between them. The CDR3 extends over 14 amino acids. CDR1 and CDR2 from the germline V gene are SGHVS and FNYEAQ. For the CDR3, the DNA is TGTGCCAGCAGCTTGGACGTACGGAACTACGAGCAGTACTTC. The encoded protein is CASSLDVRNYEQYF.

The gene calls are TRBV12-3 or TRBV12-4 and TRBJ2-4; TRBD1 aligns across 7 bases. Trimming took 3 bases from V and 2 from J; bases not matched to a gene: 4. The CDR3 contains 15 residues. The CDR3: CASSLTTGSKNIQYF. In DNA form, the CDR3 reads TGTGCCAGCAGTTTGACGACAGGGTCCAAAAACATTCAGTACTTC.

This clonotype was observed a few times. The V call is TRBV10-3, the J call TRBJ1-5, with 7 bases fitting TRBD1. The junction had 5 bases not matched to a gene; V was cut back by 8 bases and J by 7 bases. In germline, CDR1 is ENHRY, CDR2 SYGVKD. The CDR3 extends over 12 amino acids. CDR3 nucleotide sequence: TGTGCCATCGTACAGGGGAACCAGCCCCAGCATTTT. This encodes CAIVQGNQPQHF.

This clonotype has just a few counts. V gene TRBV28 combines with J gene TRBJ2-3; the match to TRBD2 covers 8 bases. Germline CDR1 is MDHEN and CDR2 is SYDVKM. There are 14 residues in the CDR3. Germline trimming cut 11 bases from V and 2 bases from J; bases unmatched to any gene: 9. The CDR3 sequence is CAARGGPSTDTQYF. The CDR3 DNA sequence: TGTGCCGCTCGGGGGGGCCCTTCCACAGATACGCAGTATTTT.